A single sample gave rise to the 32 T cell receptor beta chains below, sequenced in a study of blood T cell repertoires in COVID-19. Some clones are missing from TCRdb's copy, which holds only in-frame ones; the method was immunoSEQ multiplex PCR. The sample has 200,000 to 250,000 clones, approximately 80% seen once. Sequencing input: peripheral blood. The receptors shown here come from a man aged 45-65 years with active or convalescent COVID-19.

This chain joins TRBV6-6 and TRBJ1-2, with 7 nucleotides matching TRBD1. The germline V gene has CDR1 MNHNY and CDR2 SVGAGI (reference sequence). The CDR3 covers 14 residues. Trimming cost V 4 bases and J 2 bases; bases outside gene matches: 4. CDR3 nucleotide sequence: TGTGCCAGCAGTTTAGGGACAGCAAACTATGGCTACACCTTC. It codes for CASSLGTANYGYTF.

CDR3 nucleotides: TGCGCCAGCAGCCATCCCCGGGACTCACACACGAACACCGGGGAGCTGTTTTTT. Its protein product is CASSHPRDSHTNTGELFF. The chain carries TRBV4-3 and TRBJ2-2; a possible D gene is TRBD2 (6 bases). CDR3 length equals 18 residues. Germline CDR1 LGHNA, CDR2 YSLEER. V lost 3 bases, J lost 0 bases, and 17 bases lay in between.

The J gene is TRBJ2-6, the V gene TRBV10-2; 8 positions match TRBD2. Germline values: CDR1 WSHSY, CDR2 SAAADI. This CDR3 contains 18 residues. The V segment lost 5 bases and the J segment 2 bases; nucleotides outside the gene matches: 11. The CDR3: CASSPGTSASTGANVLTF. The CDR3 DNA follows: TGCGCCAGCAGTCCCGGGACTAGTGCCTCTACTGGGGCCAACGTCCTGACTTTC.

The chain has TRBV6-5 and TRBJ2-1, with 7 bases that match TRBD1. Germline loops: CDR1 MNHEY, CDR2 SVGAGI. This CDR3 region has 14 residues. V shed 2 bases and J 8 bases; nucleotides not matched to a gene: 6. This chain's CDR3 is CASSYDHRGDEQFF. The CDR3, as DNA: TGTGCCAGCAGTTACGATCACAGGGGTGATGAGCAGTTCTTC.

Comment on this clone: With a much larger clone just one base away, this may be a read error. This chain's CDR3 is CASSLWASGDNEQFF. In DNA form, the CDR3 reads TGTGCCAGCAGCTTATGGGCTAGCGGGGACAATGAGCAGTTCTTC. V is TRBV7-3 and J is TRBJ2-1, with TRBD2 identical over 9 bases. Germline CDR1 is SGHTA and CDR2 is FQGTGA. The CDR3 totals 15 residues. V was clipped by 2 bases and J by 5 bases; unmatched bases: 4. The full variable domain, completed using reference TRBV7-3 and TRBJ2-1, is GAGVSQTPSNKVTEKGKYVELRCDPISGHTALYWYRQSLGQGPEFLIYFQGTGAADDSGLPNDRFFAVRPEGSVSTLKIQRTERGDSAVYLCASSLWASGDNEQFFGPGTRLTVL.

In this sample, this clone turned up a few times. The chain couples TRBV28 to TRBJ2-7, with TRBD2 matching 11 bases. This CDR3 has 14 amino acids. V gave up 5 bases and J gave up 5 bases; unmatched junction bases: 5. Germline V gene lookup returns CDR1 MDHEN and CDR2 SYDVKM. The CDR3 here is CASSTSGGGNEQYF. The CDR3 DNA follows: TGTGCCAGCAGTACTAGCGGGGGAGGGAACGAGCAGTACTTC. Filled out from reference TRBV28 and TRBJ2-7, the complete variable domain reads DVKVTQSSRYLVKRTGEKVFLECVQDMDHENMFWYRQDPGLGLRLIYFSYDVKMKEKGDIPEGYSVSREKKERFSLILESASTNQTSMYLCASSTSGGGNEQYFGPGTRLTVT.

This chain connects TRBV2 to TRBJ1-1, with TRBD1 as a possible D gene (5 bases). The CDR3 loop spans 14 amino acids. The germline V and J ends were trimmed by 10 bases and 5 bases, with 20 bases remaining between them. CDR1 is SNHLY, CDR2 FYNNEI, per germline. The CDR3 sequence is CANSFRGGETEAFF. The CDR3 DNA follows: TGTGCCAACAGCTTTCGGGGGGGGGAGACTGAAGCTTTCTTT.

The chain has TRBV4-3 and TRBJ2-6; a weak D match, TRBD2 (5 bases). The CDR3 covers 16 residues. Trimming pared 0 bases from V and 4 bases from J, leaving 10 bases between. Germline CDR1 LGHNA, CDR2 YSLEER. In nucleotides, the CDR3 is TGCGCCAGCAGCCAAGATCGGGGATCCGGGGCCAACGTCCTGACTTTC. The encoded protein is CASSQDRGSGANVLTF.

CDR3 residues: CASSPPGGGSDPNSPLHF. As DNA, the CDR3 is TGTGCCAGCAGTCCACCCGGGGGGGGATCCGACCCCAATTCACCCCTCCACTTT. The genes are TRBV28 and TRBJ1-6; D perhaps matches TRBD1 (5 bases). Looked up from germline, CDR1 is MDHEN and CDR2 is SYDVKM. Trimming took 5 bases from V and 7 from J, leaving 24 bases between them. The CDR3 extends over 18 amino acids. Supplemented by reference TRBV28 and TRBJ1-6, the full variable domain reads DVKVTQSSRYLVKRTGEKVFLECVQDMDHENMFWYRQDPGLGLRLIYFSYDVKMKEKGDIPEGYSVSREKKERFSLILESASTNQTSMYLCASSPPGGGSDPNSPLHFGNGTRLTVT.

The V gene is TRBV6-2 or TRBV6-3, the J gene TRBJ1-1, with D perhaps TRBD1 (5 bases). The CDR3 totals 17 residues. The V gene's germline CDR1 is MNHEY and CDR2 SVGEGT. The V end was cut by 0 bases, the J end by 1 base, with 15 bases between. The CDR3 region has the DNA TGTGCCAGCAGTTACTCGTTAGGGGCGTTTACGAACACTGAAGCTTTCTTT. Protein sequence: CASSYSLGAFTNTEAFF.

This rearrangement joins TRBV2 to TRBJ2-5; a possible D gene is TRBD2 (7 bases). The CDR3 sequence is 16 residues long. The V gene lost 5 bases and the J gene lost 9 bases, with 25 bases spanning the gap. Germline assignment: CDR1 SNHLY and CDR2 FYNNEI. The CDR3 sequence: CASSPYRGGDLRPQYF. For the CDR3, the DNA is TGTGCCAGCAGTCCCTATAGAGGGGGGGACCTCCGACCCCAGTACTTC.

J is TRBJ2-3 and V is TRBV9; 8 nucleotides align to TRBD2. The CDR3 is 14 residues long. Germline-derived CDR1 and CDR2 are SGDLS and YYNGEE. V gave up 0 bases and J gave up 7 bases; unmatched junction bases: 4. CDR3 region: CASSVGLALHTQYF. Here the CDR3 DNA reads TGTGCCAGCAGCGTAGGACTAGCGTTGCATACGCAGTATTTT.

J is TRBJ1-3 and V is TRBV28; unclear D gene. Germline CDR1 is MDHEN and CDR2 is SYDVKM. The CDR3 contains 15 residues. Trimming left V 3 bases short and J 2 bases short, with 11 bases between. The CDR3 is CASSLIGSAGNTIYF. For the CDR3, the DNA is TGTGCCAGCAGTTTGATTGGCAGCGCTGGAAACACCATATATTTT.

This chain uses TRBV5-1 with TRBJ2-3; weak D call: TRBD1 (5 bases). CDR3 size: 12 residues. Trimming left V 5 bases short and J 2 bases short, with 6 bases between. Per germline, CDR1 SGHRS and CDR2 YFSETQ. DNA of the CDR3: TGCGCCAGCAGGACAGACACAGATACGCAGTATTTT. Its translation: CASRTDTDTQYF.

The chain couples TRBV5-1 to TRBJ1-1; D may be TRBD1 (6 bases). Trimming removed 2 bases at V and 5 bases at J, with 16 bases between. The germline gives CDR1 SGHRS, CDR2 YFSETQ. This CDR3 is built from 15 residues. The CDR3 DNA reads as TGCGCCAGCAGCTTACAGGGACCCGGGATGACTGAAGCTTTCTTT. Protein: CASSLQGPGMTEAFF. Based on the CDR3 plus reference TRBV5-1 and TRBJ1-1, the full variable domain is KAGVTQTPRYLIKTRGQQVTLSCSPISGHRSVSWYQQTPGQGLQFLFEYFSETQRNKGNFPGRFSGRQFSNSRSEMNVSTLELGDSALYLCASSLQGPGMTEAFFGQGTRLTVV.

This clone was detected only a few times. The chain employs TRBV6-4 and TRBJ2-1, with 10 positions matching TRBD2. In germline, CDR1 is MRHNA, CDR2 SNTAGT. The CDR3 is 15 residues long. J gave up 6 bases and V 3 bases, and 5 bases lay outside the gene matches. In DNA form, the CDR3 reads TGTGCCAGCAGTGATGAGCGGGGGGGCCCCAATGAGCAGTTCTTC. Translated, it gives CASSDERGGPNEQFF.

This chain joins TRBV7-2 and TRBJ2-2, with TRBD2 matching over 8 bases. CDR3 length equals 14 residues. J lost 7 bases, V lost 5 bases, and 6 bases had no gene match. Per the germline V gene, CDR1 is SGHTA and CDR2 is FQGNSA. The chain's CDR3 is CASSPIGGGGELFF. The CDR3 DNA reads as TGTGCCAGCAGCCCCATCGGGGGGGGCGGGGAGCTGTTTTTT.

This sequence joins TRBV13 and TRBJ1-1; the match to TRBD1 covers 7 bases. The ends lost 6 bases at V and 4 bases at J; junction bases unmatched: 8. Germline V gene lookup returns CDR1 PRHDT and CDR2 FYEKMQ (reference sequence). The CDR3 covers 14 residues. CDR3 region: CASSSTGVGTEAFF. The CDR3, as DNA: TGTGCCAGCAGTTCTACAGGGGTGGGCACTGAAGCTTTCTTT.

J is TRBJ1-5 and V is TRBV6-2 or TRBV6-3; no reliable D call. Per the germline V gene, CDR1 is MNHEY and CDR2 is SVGEGT. There are 15 residues in the CDR3. V was clipped by 2 bases and J by 2 bases, with 10 bases between them. This chain's CDR3 is CASSYSTRGNQPQHF. CDR3 nucleotide sequence: TGTGCCAGCAGTTACAGTACTAGGGGCAATCAGCCCCAGCATTTT.

V is TRBV5-4 and J is TRBJ2-3; D call uncertain. This CDR3 has 14 residues. The germline V gene encodes CDR1 SGHNT and CDR2 YYREEE (reference sequence). Trimming took off 0 bases at V and 3 bases at J, with 8 bases between the two ends. CDR3 bases: TGTGCCAGCAGCTTGGCGATAGCTACAGATACGCAGTATTTT. Residues: CASSLAIATDTQYF.

The chain carries TRBV7-2 and TRBJ2-5, with 8 bases matching TRBD2. The junction had 10 bases not matched to a gene; V was cut back by 5 bases and J by 5 bases. The V gene's germline CDR1 is SGHTA and CDR2 FQGNSA. The CDR3 consists of 15 residues. CDR3 amino acids: CASSPVTGGFETQYF. The CDR3 DNA reads TGTGCCAGCAGCCCTGTGACGGGAGGGTTTGAGACCCAGTACTTC.

The chain carries TRBV7-8 and TRBJ2-1; possibly TRBD1 for D (5 bases). CDR1 and CDR2 from the germline V gene are SGHVS and FQNEAQ. The CDR3 spans 15 residues. V gave up 7 bases and J gave up 4 bases, with 17 bases separating them. The CDR3 DNA is TGTGCCAGCACCCTGTCAGGGCCGGGTTACAATGAGCAGTTCTTC. As protein: CASTLSGPGYNEQFF.

This chain connects TRBV7-9 to TRBJ2-1; D might be TRBD1 (5 bases). The germline V gene has CDR1 SEHNR and CDR2 FQNEAQ (reference sequence). Trimming shortened V by 5 bases and J by 0 bases, and 14 bases separated the two germline ends. This CDR3 has 16 residues. CDR3 nucleotide sequence: TGTGCCAGCAGCCCGACAGCTTCAAGCTCCTACAATGAGCAGTTCTTC. Protein: CASSPTASSSYNEQFF.

The J gene is TRBJ1-5, the V gene TRBV6-2 or TRBV6-3; 7 nucleotides align to TRBD1. The CDR3 spans 20 residues. Per germline, CDR1 MNHEY and CDR2 SVGEGT. V dropped 0 bases and J dropped 4; count of bases not matched to a gene: 18. CDR3 sequence: CASSYSTQGGRTGSNQPQHF. Here the CDR3 DNA reads TGTGCCAGCAGTTACTCGACCCAGGGGGGTAGGACAGGCTCGAATCAGCCCCAGCATTTT.

The chain employs TRBV7-2 and TRBJ1-6; the match to TRBD1 covers 10 bases. After removal of 5 bases from V and 10 bases from J, the junction contained 11 bases not matched to a gene. CDR3 length: 16 amino acids. Germline V gene sequence: CDR1 SGHTA, CDR2 FQGNSA. DNA of the CDR3: TGTGCCAGCAGCGTCACCTGGGACAGGGGCCTCTCACCCCTCCACTTT. It yields the protein CASSVTWDRGLSPLHF.

The chain combines TRBV2 with TRBJ2-1; 12 nucleotides match TRBD2. The CDR3 consists of 17 residues. Per germline, CDR1 SNHLY and CDR2 FYNNEI. The J segment lost 8 bases and the V segment lost 0 bases, leaving 8 bases of the junction unmatched. CDR3 amino acids: CASSEALGLAGSYEQFF. Written as DNA, the CDR3 is TGTGCCAGCAGTGAAGCGCTTGGACTAGCGGGAAGCTATGAGCAGTTCTTC.

The genes are TRBV7-3 and TRBJ2-5, with 7 bases identical to TRBD2. The CDR3 is 15 residues long. Germline-derived CDR1 and CDR2 are SGHTA and FQGTGA. V lost 1 base, J lost 2 bases, and 4 bases stayed unmatched. This CDR3 is CASSLMKAGQETQYF. Here the CDR3 DNA reads TGTGCCAGCAGCTTAATGAAAGCGGGGCAAGAGACCCAGTACTTC.

This clone has a single count. The chain couples TRBV10-3 to TRBJ2-3; 10 bases match TRBD2. Per germline, CDR1 ENHRY and CDR2 SYGVKD. With 6 bases clipped from V and 6 bases from J, the junction kept 3 bases outside the gene matches. This CDR3 comprises 13 residues. CDR3 protein: CAIRGTSVDTQYF. Written as DNA, the CDR3 is TGTGCCATCAGGGGGACTAGCGTGGATACGCAGTATTTT.

The CDR3 DNA reads TGTGCCAGTATGGGGTTACCGGGGAAGAAGGTCGGCTACACCTTC. Amino acid sequence: CASMGLPGKKVGYTF. V and J are TRBV19 and TRBJ1-2; D unclear. The germline gives CDR1 LNHDA, CDR2 SQIVND (reference sequence). There are 15 residues in the CDR3. The germline V and J ends were trimmed by 7 bases and 8 bases, with 23 bases remaining between them.

This chain links TRBV5-1 with TRBJ2-3; D is possibly TRBD2 (5 bases). V lost 0 bases and J lost 5, with 16 bases in between. This CDR3 is 16 amino acids long. Germline loops: CDR1 SGHRS, CDR2 YFSETQ. CDR3 coding DNA: TGCGCCAGCAGCTTGGCTCCTAGCCGGGGTGGAGATACGCAGTATTTT. This translates into CASSLAPSRGGDTQYF.

The chain employs TRBV7-8 and TRBJ1-4; 8 positions agree with TRBD1. Trimming removed 1 base from V and 6 bases from J; junction bases left unmatched: 13. Germline CDR1 is SGHVS and CDR2 is FQNEAQ. The CDR3 consists of 18 residues. In nucleotides, the CDR3 is TGTGCCAGCAGCTTAGTTGGACAGGGTCCCTTTCGGGATGAAAAACTGTTTTTT. Amino acid sequence: CASSLVGQGPFRDEKLFF.

CDR3: CASSIRQGSYNEQFF. The CDR3 DNA sequence: TGTGCCAGTAGTATACGTCAGGGGTCCTACAATGAGCAGTTCTTC. This chain uses TRBV19 with TRBJ2-1; possibly TRBD1 for D (6 bases). Trimming left V 2 bases short and J 1 base short, with 9 bases between. CDR1 and CDR2 (germline): LNHDA, SQIVND (reference sequence). The CDR3 consists of 15 residues.